Detailed here is one TCR beta chain. What it recognizes is unknown. The source of the sample is a study of T cells in Graves' hyperthyroidism and ophthalmopathy. Study findings and constraints: Most expanded thyroid clonotypes above 0.001 recurred in blood.

Germline V CDR1 and CDR2: MNHEY, SVGAGI. Trimming removed 2 bases at V and 8 bases at J, with 9 bases between. The CDR3 extends over 12 amino acids. The hyperthyroidism patients had all been newly diagnosed, and their disease duration was under 2 months. Their ages ranged from 18 to 65 years. Any patient presenting with uncontrolled infection, other autoimmune disease, pregnancy or lactation was left out. Regions amplified from RNA transcripts were the TCR beta CDR3 regions. The TCR CDR3 first-round RT-PCR relied on the HTBI primer set. TCRdb processed the multiplex PCR reads anew with MiXCR; each CDR3 protein has one entry. There are approximately 420,000 distinct CDR3 sequences in the sample; roughly an eighth occur only once, and approximately 5.8% lies in the top ten.

Material for sequencing was blood. The sequence derives from a woman younger than 35 with Graves' hyperthyroidism. The chain links TRBV6-5 to TRBJ1-2; D uncertain. The CDR3 DNA is TGTGCCAGCAGTTACGGCCCTAGGGGCTACACCTTC. Translated: CASSYGPRGYTF.